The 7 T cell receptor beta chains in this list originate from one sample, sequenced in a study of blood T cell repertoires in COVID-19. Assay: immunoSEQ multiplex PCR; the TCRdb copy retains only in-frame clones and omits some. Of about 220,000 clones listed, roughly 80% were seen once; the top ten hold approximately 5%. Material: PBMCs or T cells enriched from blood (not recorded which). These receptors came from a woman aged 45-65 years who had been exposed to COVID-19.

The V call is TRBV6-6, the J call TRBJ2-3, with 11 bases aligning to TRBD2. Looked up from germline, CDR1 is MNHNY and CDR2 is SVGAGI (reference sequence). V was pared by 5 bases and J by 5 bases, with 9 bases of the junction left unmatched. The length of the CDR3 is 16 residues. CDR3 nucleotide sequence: TGTGCCAGCAGTCGGTCTAGCGGGGGGAGTCGAGATACGCAGTATTTT. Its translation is CASSRSSGGSRDTQYF.

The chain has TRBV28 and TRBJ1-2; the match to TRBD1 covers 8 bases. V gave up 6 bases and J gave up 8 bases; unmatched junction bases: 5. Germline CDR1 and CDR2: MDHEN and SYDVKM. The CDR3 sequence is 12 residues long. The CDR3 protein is CASSLTGGGYTF. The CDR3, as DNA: TGTGCCAGCAGCCTAACAGGGGGAGGCTACACCTTC.

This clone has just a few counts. CDR3 DNA: TGCGCCAGCGGCCAGGGTTTAAGTACTGGAAACACCATATATTTT. Translated, it gives CASGQGLSTGNTIYF. The chain joins TRBV5-1 to TRBJ1-3; D may be TRBD1 (5 bases). The CDR3 spans 15 residues. The germline gives CDR1 SGHRS, CDR2 YFSETQ. The V end lost 7 bases, the J end lost 2 bases, and 16 bases lay between the germline ends.

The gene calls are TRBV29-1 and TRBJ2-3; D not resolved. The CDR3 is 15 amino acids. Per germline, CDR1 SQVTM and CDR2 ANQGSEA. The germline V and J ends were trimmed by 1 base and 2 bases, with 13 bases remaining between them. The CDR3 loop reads CSVEVSPRYTDTQYF. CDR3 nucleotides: TGCAGCGTTGAAGTCTCCCCCAGGTACACAGATACGCAGTATTTT.

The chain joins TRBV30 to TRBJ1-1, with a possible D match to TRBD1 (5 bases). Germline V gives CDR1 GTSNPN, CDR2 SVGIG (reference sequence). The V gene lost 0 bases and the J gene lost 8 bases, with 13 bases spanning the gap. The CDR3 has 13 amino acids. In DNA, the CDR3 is TGTGCCTGGAGTGTATCGGGAGGGGCCGAAGCTTTCTTT. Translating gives CAWSVSGGAEAFF.

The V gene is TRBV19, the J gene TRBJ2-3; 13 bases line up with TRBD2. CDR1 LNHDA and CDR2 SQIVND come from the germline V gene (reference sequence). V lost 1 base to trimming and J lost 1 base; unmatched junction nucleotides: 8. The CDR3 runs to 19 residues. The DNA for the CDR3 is TGTGCCAGTAGTATAGGCCCACGACTAGCGGGGGGCCGCACAGATACGCAGTATTTT. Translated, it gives CASSIGPRLAGGRTDTQYF. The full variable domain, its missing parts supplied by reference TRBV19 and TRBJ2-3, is DGGITQSPKYLFRKEGQNVTLSCEQNLNHDAMYWYRQDPGQGLRLIYYSQIVNDFQKGDIAEGYSVSREKKESFPLTVTSAQKNPTAFYLCASSIGPRLAGGRTDTQYFGPGTRLTVL.

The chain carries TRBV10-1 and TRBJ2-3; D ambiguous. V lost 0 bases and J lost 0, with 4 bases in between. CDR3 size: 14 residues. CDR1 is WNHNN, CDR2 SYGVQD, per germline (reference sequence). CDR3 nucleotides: TGCGCCAGCAGTGAGTCCACTAGCACAGATACGCAGTATTTT. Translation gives CASSESTSTDTQYF.